These 14 T cell receptor beta chains were sequenced from one sample in a study of cytomegalovirus exposure and HLA in healthy donors. Repertoires were generated with immunoSEQ multiplex PCR, while TCRdb's copy carries only in-frame clones and drops some. The sample yields some 320,000 clones, about 90% seen once. The specimen sequenced was PBMCs. The receptors were gathered from a woman in her thirties in good health and CMV-seropositive.

The genes are TRBV7-9 and TRBJ2-5, with TRBD2 identical over 12 bases. CDR3 size: 18 residues. Germline assignment: CDR1 SEHNR and CDR2 FQNEAQ (reference sequence). The V gene end was trimmed by 4 bases and the J gene end by 5 bases; junction bases not matched to a gene: 14. The CDR3 sequence is CASSSPGLAGLLEETQYF. In nucleotides, the CDR3 is TGTGCCAGCAGCTCCCCGGGACTAGCGGGCCTTCTGGAGGAGACCCAGTACTTC. Full variable domain (rest looked up from reference TRBV7-9 and TRBJ2-5): DTGVSQNPRHKITKRGQNVTFRCDPISEHNRLYWYRQTLGQGPEFLTYFQNEAQLEKSRLLSDRFSAERPKGSFSTLEIQRTEQGDSAMYLCASSSPGLAGLLEETQYFGPGTRLLVL.

A word on this clone: The sample holds other DNA sequences that translate to the same CDR3. V is TRBV2 and J is TRBJ1-6; D unresolved. Germline values: CDR1 SNHLY, CDR2 FYNNEI. The length of the CDR3 is 13 residues. V was shortened by 1 base and J by 7 bases, with 5 bases between the two germline ends. The CDR3 nucleotides read TGTGCCAGCAGTGAAGAGGTCAATTCACCCCTCCACTTT. Amino acid sequence: CASSEEVNSPLHF.

CDR3 sequence reads: CASSTIHEQYF. DNA for the CDR3: TGTGCCAGCAGCACAATCCACGAGCAGTACTTC. The V gene is TRBV27, the J gene TRBJ2-7; D not resolved. CDR1 is MNHEY and CDR2 is SMNVEV in the germline V gene (reference sequence). The CDR3 is 11 amino acids. V was cut by 6 bases and J by 5 bases, with 8 bases left in between.

V gene TRBV5-3 combines with J gene TRBJ2-7; a possible D gene is TRBD1 (6 bases). TRBV5-3 is noted as an ORF with a role that remains uncertain. Trimming removed 7 bases at V and 2 bases at J, with 13 bases between. The CDR3 is 13 amino acids. CDR3 nucleotides: TGTGCCAGACCGCCAACAGGGACCTACGAGCAGTACTTC. Its protein product is CARPPTGTYEQYF.

In regard to this clone: Within the sample, other DNA sequences also encode this same CDR3. The gene calls are TRBV30 and TRBJ2-7; D is ambiguous. Germline CDR1 is GTSNPN and CDR2 is SVGIG (reference sequence). This CDR3 has 12 residues. V was pared by 1 base and J by 3 bases, with 7 bases between. The CDR3 DNA reads as TGTGCCTGGAGTGCGGGTCTCTACGAGCAGTACTTC. Translating it yields CAWSAGLYEQYF.

With regard to this clone: The same CDR3 arises from other DNA sequences in this sample as well. The genes are TRBV5-1 and TRBJ2-7; 8 bases are shared with TRBD1. V lost 0 bases, J lost 1 base, and 3 bases stayed unmatched. The CDR3 has 15 residues. Germline V lookup: CDR1 SGHRS, CDR2 YFSETQ. CDR3 region: CASSLETGGSYEQYF. CDR3 coding DNA: TGCGCCAGCAGCTTGGAAACAGGGGGGTCCTACGAGCAGTACTTC.

This rearrangement joins TRBV5-4 to TRBJ1-2; D not resolved. This CDR3 comprises 12 residues. The V and J ends lost 1 base and 3 bases respectively, with 4 bases between them. Germline V gene sequence: CDR1 SGHNT, CDR2 YYREEE (reference sequence). In DNA form, the CDR3 reads TGTGCCAGCAGCTTGCCGGACTATGGCTACACCTTC. Translating it yields CASSLPDYGYTF.

This clone appeared a few times. The chain is built from TRBV18 and TRBJ1-1; no firm D call. This CDR3 is 11 amino acids long. V lost 2 bases to trimming and J lost 7 bases, with 5 bases between them. Looked up from germline, CDR1 is KGHSH and CDR2 is LQKENI. The CDR3 coding sequence is TGTGCCAGCTCACCAAAGGGTGAAGCTTTCTTT. As protein: CASSPKGEAFF.

This clone was counted once. The chain links TRBV6-5 to TRBJ2-7, with TRBD1 matching 8 bases. The germline V gene has CDR1 MNHEY and CDR2 SVGAGI. CDR3 length equals 15 residues. The V and J ends lost 4 bases and 1 base, in that order; junction bases with no gene match: 6. CDR3 sequence: CASSLTGVGSYEQYF. CDR3 bases: TGTGCCAGCAGTTTGACAGGGGTGGGTTCCTACGAGCAGTACTTC.

The J gene is TRBJ2-5, the V gene TRBV5-1; 8 bases agree with TRBD1. The CDR3 extends over 16 amino acids. Unmatched junction bases numbered 10, after V lost 4 bases and J lost 2 bases. Germline assignment: CDR1 SGHRS and CDR2 YFSETQ. CDR3 nucleotide sequence: TGCGCCAGCAGCAGCTCCGGGACAGGCCAACAAGAGACCCAGTACTTC. Translating it yields CASSSSGTGQQETQYF.

The chain uses TRBV15 and TRBJ2-7; 7 positions match TRBD1. The CDR3 extends over 14 amino acids. Germline V CDR1 and CDR2: LNHNV, YYDKDF (reference sequence). The J segment lost 2 bases and the V segment lost 4 bases, leaving 5 bases of the junction unmatched. In DNA form, the CDR3 reads TGTGCCACCAGCATCGGACAGGCCGCCTACGAGCAGTACTTC. This translates into CATSIGQAAYEQYF.

This sequence joins TRBV29-1 and TRBJ1-1; TRBD1 might be the D (6 bases). This CDR3 is 11 amino acids long. V was clipped by 8 bases and J by 7 bases, with 14 bases between them. Germline CDR1 reads SQVTM; CDR2 reads ANQGSEA. CDR3 DNA: TGCAGCCCTTTTGGGGGGCTTGAAGCTTTCTTT. Translating gives CSPFGGLEAFF.

In DNA form, the CDR3 reads TGTGCCAGCAGTTCTACAACGGGAGCCTACGAGCAGTACTTC. This gives the protein CASSSTTGAYEQYF. The chain is built from TRBV7-6 and TRBJ2-7; a possible D gene is TRBD2 (6 bases). V lost 6 bases and J 2 bases, leaving 14 bases between the germline ends. Per germline, CDR1 SGHVS and CDR2 FNYEAQ. The CDR3 is 14 amino acids.

The rearrangement uses TRBV6-6 and TRBJ1-2; D is unresolved. This CDR3 is 13 amino acids long. CDR1 MNHNY and CDR2 SVGAGI come from the germline V gene (reference sequence). V was pared by 0 bases and J by 7 bases, with 9 bases between. In DNA form, the CDR3 reads TGTGCCAGCAGTTACTCTGGACCTGTTGGCTACACCTTC. Translation gives CASSYSGPVGYTF.